These T cell receptor beta chains were read from a single sample in a study of blood T cell repertoires in COVID-19. Using immunoSEQ multiplex PCR, the repertoire was profiled, and TCRdb retains in-frame clones only, with some absent. Among over 200,000 clones listed, more than 70% were seen once. The source material was peripheral blood. The receptors shown here come from a man at least 80 years old with acute or convalescent COVID-19. Each CDR3 is given with its conserved first and last residue. Each record gives: clone size, D gene, J gene, V gene, CDR3 DNA, CDR3 protein. D genes are given only for firm matches. The listing skips clone size in some rows; elsewhere it reads once, few, many or a size class.

abundance: -
d_gene: TRBD1
j_gene: TRBJ1-2
v_gene: TRBV10-3
CDR3nt: TGTGCCATCAGTACCGGACAGGGGGTGGGGTATGGCTACACCTTC
CDR3aa: CAISTGQGVGYGYTF

abundance: -
d_gene: TRBD1
j_gene: TRBJ1-5
v_gene: TRBV28
CDR3nt: TGTGCCAGCAGTTTAGGGGGGACAGGGGGCAAGGGCAATCAGCCCCAGCATTTT
CDR3aa: CASSLGGTGGKGNQPQHF

abundance: once
d_gene: -
j_gene: TRBJ2-3
v_gene: TRBV5-4
CDR3nt: TGTGCCAGCAGCGCGAATGGGAGAACAGATACGCAGTATTTT
CDR3aa: CASSANGRTDTQYF

abundance: -
d_gene: -
j_gene: TRBJ2-2
v_gene: TRBV6-6
CDR3nt: TGTGCCAGCAGACTATCTACCGGGGAGCTGTTTTTT
CDR3aa: CASRLSTGELFF

abundance: -
d_gene: TRBD1
j_gene: TRBJ1-5
v_gene: TRBV11-2
CDR3nt: TGTGCCAGCAGCTTATCAACAGGGGGGGGACACAATCAGCCCCAGCATTTT
CDR3aa: CASSLSTGGGHNQPQHF

abundance: few
d_gene: -
j_gene: TRBJ2-7
v_gene: TRBV12-3/TRBV12-4
CDR3nt: TGTGCCAGCAGTTTAGTGGGGCCCTACGAGCAGTACTTC
CDR3aa: CASSLVGPYEQYF

abundance: -
d_gene: TRBD1
j_gene: TRBJ2-3
v_gene: TRBV30
CDR3nt: TGTGCCTGGAGTGTATTGCCGTCCGGGACAGGGACGGATACGCAGTATTTT
CDR3aa: CAWSVLPSGTGTDTQYF

abundance: -
d_gene: -
j_gene: TRBJ2-1
v_gene: TRBV9
CDR3nt: TGTGCCAGCAGCGTAGACTTAATCGGGAGGGCAGGGGGTCCCAATGAGCAGTTCTTC
CDR3aa: CASSVDLIGRAGGPNEQFF

abundance: -
d_gene: -
j_gene: TRBJ2-5
v_gene: TRBV4-1
CDR3nt: TGCGCCAGCAGCCAAGGGAACGGGGGGCCCTTGGCCCAGTACTTC
CDR3aa: CASSQGNGGPLAQYF

abundance: -
d_gene: -
j_gene: TRBJ2-2
v_gene: TRBV24-1
CDR3nt: TGTGCCACCAGTGGAGGAGTAAACACCGGGGAGCTGTTTTTT
CDR3aa: CATSGGVNTGELFF

abundance: -
d_gene: -
j_gene: TRBJ2-2
v_gene: TRBV18
CDR3nt: TGTGCCAGCTCACCACAACAGGCAAACACCGGGGAGCTGTTTTTT
CDR3aa: CASSPQQANTGELFF

abundance: -
d_gene: -
j_gene: TRBJ2-4
v_gene: TRBV4-1
CDR3nt: TGCGCCAGCAGCCAAGAGTGGGAGAGGGCCATTCAGTACTTC
CDR3aa: CASSQEWERAIQYF

abundance: -
d_gene: -
j_gene: TRBJ2-7
v_gene: TRBV7-6
CDR3nt: TGTGCCAGCAGCCCCGGAATCCAGGGAAGGTCCTACGAGCAGTACTTC
CDR3aa: CASSPGIQGRSYEQYF

abundance: -
d_gene: -
j_gene: TRBJ1-2
v_gene: TRBV7-8
CDR3nt: TGTGCCAGCAGCAACTTATATGGCTACACCTTC
CDR3aa: CASSNLYGYTF

abundance: -
d_gene: -
j_gene: TRBJ1-6
v_gene: TRBV5-6
CDR3nt: TGTGCCAGCAGCTTGGAAGTCGGACAAATCAATTCACCCCTCCACTTT
CDR3aa: CASSLEVGQINSPLHF

abundance: -
d_gene: -
j_gene: TRBJ1-1
v_gene: TRBV11-2
CDR3nt: TGTGCCAGCAGCTTAGCTGAGAACGTTGTGGCTTTCTTT
CDR3aa: CASSLAENVVAFF

abundance: -
d_gene: TRBD1
j_gene: TRBJ1-4
v_gene: TRBV19
CDR3nt: TGTGCCAGTAGTTACAGGGGGCTAAAAGAAAAACTGTTTTTT
CDR3aa: CASSYRGLKEKLFF

abundance: -
d_gene: TRBD2
j_gene: TRBJ2-2
v_gene: TRBV3-1/TRBV3-2
CDR3nt: TGTGCCAGCAGCCAACTAGCGGGAGGGATCGTTGCCGGGGAGCTGTTTTTT
CDR3aa: CASSQLAGGIVAGELFF

abundance: -
d_gene: TRBD2
j_gene: TRBJ2-1
v_gene: TRBV19
CDR3nt: TGTGCCAGTAGTGGGGGGAGGCGGGAGGGCGTCGGGGACAATGAGCAGTTCTTC
CDR3aa: CASSGGRREGVGDNEQFF

abundance: -
d_gene: TRBD1
j_gene: TRBJ2-7
v_gene: TRBV2
CDR3nt: TGTGCCAGCGGCAGGGGGCGGCAGGGGTACGAGCAGTACTTC
CDR3aa: CASGRGRQGYEQYF

abundance: -
d_gene: TRBD1
j_gene: TRBJ1-5
v_gene: TRBV7-6
CDR3nt: TGTGCCAGCAGCTTAGCAACTCGGGACAGGGGTGCCATTTATAGCAATCAGCCCCAGCATTTT
CDR3aa: CASSLATRDRGAIYSNQPQHF

abundance: -
d_gene: -
j_gene: TRBJ2-2
v_gene: TRBV19
CDR3nt: TGTGCCAGTAGTACGGACAGAACCAACACCGGGGAGCTGTTTTTT
CDR3aa: CASSTDRTNTGELFF

abundance: -
d_gene: TRBD1
j_gene: TRBJ2-6
v_gene: TRBV19
CDR3nt: TGTGCCAGTAGATCACAGGGGGCTGGGGCCAACGTCCTGACTTTC
CDR3aa: CASRSQGAGANVLTF

abundance: -
d_gene: TRBD1
j_gene: TRBJ1-4
v_gene: TRBV2
CDR3nt: TGTGCCAGCAGTCGATCGACAGGGGGGACTAATGAAAAACTGTTTTTT
CDR3aa: CASSRSTGGTNEKLFF

abundance: -
d_gene: -
j_gene: TRBJ2-3
v_gene: TRBV5-1
CDR3nt: TGCGCCAGCAGCTTGCGGGTGGCAGGCACAGATACGCAGTATTTT
CDR3aa: CASSLRVAGTDTQYF

abundance: -
d_gene: TRBD1
j_gene: TRBJ2-1
v_gene: TRBV19
CDR3nt: TGTGCCAGTAGTATACCCGGGACAGTCTACAATGAGCAGTTCTTC
CDR3aa: CASSIPGTVYNEQFF

abundance: -
d_gene: -
j_gene: TRBJ2-1
v_gene: TRBV29-1
CDR3nt: TGCAGCGTTGCCCGTAATGAGCAGTTCTTC
CDR3aa: CSVARNEQFF

abundance: -
d_gene: -
j_gene: TRBJ1-2
v_gene: TRBV28
CDR3nt: TGTGCCAGCAGTCTCGTCGAGCTCTATGGCTACACCTTC
CDR3aa: CASSLVELYGYTF

abundance: -
d_gene: TRBD1
j_gene: TRBJ2-7
v_gene: TRBV3-1/TRBV3-2
CDR3nt: TGTGCCAGCAGCCAAGTCTGGGACAGCACCTACGAGCAGTACTTC
CDR3aa: CASSQVWDSTYEQYF

abundance: -
d_gene: -
j_gene: TRBJ2-2
v_gene: TRBV9
CDR3nt: TGTGCCAGCAGCGCCGAGGCGCCCGGGGAGCTGTTTTTT
CDR3aa: CASSAEAPGELFF

abundance: -
d_gene: TRBD2
j_gene: TRBJ2-7
v_gene: TRBV5-1
CDR3nt: TGCGCCAGCAGCTTGGTGGCTAGCGGGACCCCTCTCTCCTACGAGCAGTACTTC
CDR3aa: CASSLVASGTPLSYEQYF

abundance: few
d_gene: TRBD1
j_gene: TRBJ1-5
v_gene: TRBV28
CDR3nt: TGTGCCCAGGGAACAGGGGGCCCTGACAATCAGCCCCAGCATTTT
CDR3aa: CAQGTGGPDNQPQHF

abundance: few
d_gene: -
j_gene: TRBJ1-6
v_gene: TRBV6-1
CDR3nt: TGTGCCAGCAGTGAAGTGCGGAATAATTCACCCCTCCACTTT
CDR3aa: CASSEVRNNSPLHF

abundance: -
d_gene: -
j_gene: TRBJ2-1
v_gene: TRBV10-3
CDR3nt: TGTGCCATCAGTCCCTCAGGCTACGATGAGCAGTTCTTC
CDR3aa: CAISPSGYDEQFF

abundance: -
d_gene: -
j_gene: TRBJ2-7
v_gene: TRBV7-2
CDR3nt: TGTGCCAGCAGCTTAGTACACAGCTCTACCTACGAGCAGTACTTC
CDR3aa: CASSLVHSSTYEQYF

abundance: -
d_gene: -
j_gene: TRBJ2-2
v_gene: TRBV29-1
CDR3nt: TGCAGCGGACGGCGGACGGGGTTTTACGGGGAGCTGTTTTTT
CDR3aa: CSGRRTGFYGELFF

abundance: -
d_gene: -
j_gene: TRBJ1-1
v_gene: TRBV11-3
CDR3nt: TGTGCCAGCAGCTTAGATCATGGATGGGAGGGGCGGCGGGTCACTGAAGCTTTCTTT
CDR3aa: CASSLDHGWEGRRVTEAFF

abundance: -
d_gene: TRBD1
j_gene: TRBJ2-1
v_gene: TRBV9
CDR3nt: TGTGCCAGCAGCTCACACCCGGACAGGGTTAATGAGCAGTTCTTC
CDR3aa: CASSSHPDRVNEQFF

abundance: -
d_gene: -
j_gene: TRBJ1-2
v_gene: TRBV18
CDR3nt: TGTGCCAGCTCGCCCTCAGGCTACAGGGAATCTGGCTACACCTTC
CDR3aa: CASSPSGYRESGYTF

abundance: -
d_gene: -
j_gene: TRBJ1-6
v_gene: TRBV7-9
CDR3nt: TGTGCCAGCAGCTCTAATCGACAGAATTCACCCCTCCACTTT
CDR3aa: CASSSNRQNSPLHF

abundance: -
d_gene: TRBD2
j_gene: TRBJ2-5
v_gene: TRBV6-5
CDR3nt: TGTGCCAGCAGGGTAGCGGGGGGGCCTTTTGAGACCCAGTACTTC
CDR3aa: CASRVAGGPFETQYF

abundance: -
d_gene: TRBD2
j_gene: TRBJ2-7
v_gene: TRBV4-2
CDR3nt: TGTGCCAGCAGCCAAGAACAGGCGAGCGGGAGAGGGTCCGAGCAGTACTTC
CDR3aa: CASSQEQASGRGSEQYF

abundance: -
d_gene: -
j_gene: TRBJ1-1
v_gene: TRBV20-1
CDR3nt: TGCAGTGCTAGCCCGGTTGGTGAAGCTTTCTTT
CDR3aa: CSASPVGEAFF

abundance: -
d_gene: TRBD1
j_gene: TRBJ1-5
v_gene: TRBV5-1
CDR3nt: TGCGCCAGCAGCGCGGGACAGAATAGCAATCAGCCCCAGCATTTT
CDR3aa: CASSAGQNSNQPQHF

abundance: -
d_gene: -
j_gene: TRBJ1-1
v_gene: TRBV2
CDR3nt: TGTGCCAGCAGTACACACGCAGGGGCTTTCTTT
CDR3aa: CASSTHAGAFF

abundance: -
d_gene: TRBD1
j_gene: TRBJ1-2
v_gene: TRBV2
CDR3nt: TGTGCCAGCAGTGAAAACAGGGGGCGGAAAACCTATGGCTACACCTTC
CDR3aa: CASSENRGRKTYGYTF

abundance: -
d_gene: -
j_gene: TRBJ2-5
v_gene: TRBV2
CDR3nt: TGTGCCAGCAGTAAGACTTCAGGGGTTGTGGAGACCCAGTACTTC
CDR3aa: CASSKTSGVVETQYF

abundance: -
d_gene: -
j_gene: TRBJ2-6
v_gene: TRBV9
CDR3nt: TGTGCCAGCAGCGTAGCCCCCCTCTCTGGGGCCAACGTCCTGACTTTC
CDR3aa: CASSVAPLSGANVLTF

abundance: -
d_gene: TRBD2
j_gene: TRBJ2-3
v_gene: TRBV11-2
CDR3nt: TGTGCCAGCAGCCACGAGACTAGCGGGAGGGCATATACGCAGTATTTT
CDR3aa: CASSHETSGRAYTQYF

abundance: once
d_gene: -
j_gene: TRBJ2-7
v_gene: TRBV23-1
CDR3nt: TGCGCCAGCAGTCGGCGAAGGAGGTCCTACGAGCAGTACTTC
CDR3aa: CASSRRRRSYEQYF

abundance: -
d_gene: -
j_gene: TRBJ1-2
v_gene: TRBV3-1/TRBV3-2
CDR3nt: TGTGCCAGCAGCCAATACGGGTCCAACTATGGCTACACCTTC
CDR3aa: CASSQYGSNYGYTF

abundance: -
d_gene: TRBD2
j_gene: TRBJ2-3
v_gene: TRBV5-1
CDR3nt: TGCGCCAGCAGCTTGGTCGAGACTAGCGGTCCTAGCACAGATACGCAGTATTTT
CDR3aa: CASSLVETSGPSTDTQYF